The clone carrying this T cell receptor beta chain came up once. Its matching antigen is unknown. These data come from a study of shared clonotypes between healthy human individuals. Clones were read by immunoSEQ multiplex PCR, and TCRdb kept only the in-frame ones, dropping some. Of about 2 million clones listed, about 95% are singletons. V was pared by 3 bases and J by 9 bases, with 9 bases between. CDR1 MNHNS and CDR2 SASEGT come from the germline V gene. The CDR3 consists of 12 residues. Study outcomes and limitations: Memory subsets generally showed smaller estimated richness than naive subsets did. Sequencing depth was expected to affect clonotype sharing among donors.

This receptor was taken from a man aged 18 to 29 in good health. Specimen: naive CD4+ T cells sorted from blood. The subset was: CD45RA+ positively selected. The chain carries TRBV6-1 and TRBJ1-5; no clear D gene. DNA of the CDR3: TGTGCCAGCAGTGAGAACATTTCGCCCCAGCATTTT. Residues: CASSENISPQHF.